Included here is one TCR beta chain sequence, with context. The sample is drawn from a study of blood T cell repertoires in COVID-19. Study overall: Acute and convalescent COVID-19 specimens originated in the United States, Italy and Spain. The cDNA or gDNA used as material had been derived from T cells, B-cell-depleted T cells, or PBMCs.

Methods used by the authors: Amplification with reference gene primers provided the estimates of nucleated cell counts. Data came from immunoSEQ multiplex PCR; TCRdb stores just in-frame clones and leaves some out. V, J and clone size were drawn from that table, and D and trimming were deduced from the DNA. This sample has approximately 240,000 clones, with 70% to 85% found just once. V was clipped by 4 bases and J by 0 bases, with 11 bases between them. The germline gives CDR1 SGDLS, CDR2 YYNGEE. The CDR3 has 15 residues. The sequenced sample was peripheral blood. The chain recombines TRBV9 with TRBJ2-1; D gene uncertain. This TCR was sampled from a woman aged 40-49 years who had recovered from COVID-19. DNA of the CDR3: TGTGCCAGCAGCCCAGACTGGAGCTCCTACAATGAGCAGTTCTTC. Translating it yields CASSPDWSSYNEQFF. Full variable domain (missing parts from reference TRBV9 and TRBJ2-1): DSGVTQTPKHLITATGQRVTLRCSPRSGDLSVYWYQQSLDQGLQFLIQYYNGEERAKGNILERFSAQQFPDLHSELNLSSLELGDSALYFCASSPDWSSYNEQFFGPGTRLTVL.